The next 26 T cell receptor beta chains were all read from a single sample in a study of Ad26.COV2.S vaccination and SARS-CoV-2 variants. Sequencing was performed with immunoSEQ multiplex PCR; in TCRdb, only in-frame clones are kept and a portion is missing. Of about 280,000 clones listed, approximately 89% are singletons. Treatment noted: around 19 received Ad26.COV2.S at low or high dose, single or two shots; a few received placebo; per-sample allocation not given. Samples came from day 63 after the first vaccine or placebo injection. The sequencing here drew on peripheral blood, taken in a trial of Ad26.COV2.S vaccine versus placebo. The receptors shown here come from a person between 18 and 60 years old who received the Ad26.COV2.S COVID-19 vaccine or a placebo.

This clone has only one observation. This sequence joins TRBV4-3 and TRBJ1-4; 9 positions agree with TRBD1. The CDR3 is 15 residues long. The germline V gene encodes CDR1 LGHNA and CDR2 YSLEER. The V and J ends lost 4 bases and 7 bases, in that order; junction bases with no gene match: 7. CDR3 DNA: TGCGCCAGCAGCCGAGGACAGGGGTTAAGTGAAAAACTGTTTTTT. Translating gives CASSRGQGLSEKLFF.

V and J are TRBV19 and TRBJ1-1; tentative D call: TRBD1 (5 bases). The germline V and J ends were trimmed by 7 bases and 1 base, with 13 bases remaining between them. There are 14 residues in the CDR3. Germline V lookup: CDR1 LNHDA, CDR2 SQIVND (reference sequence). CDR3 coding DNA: TGTGCCAGTAAGGAGGAGGGGACGAACACTGAAGCTTTCTTT. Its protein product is CASKEEGTNTEAFF.

CDR3 amino acids: CASSLGYIPRSSYNSPLHF. The CDR3 DNA follows: TGTGCCAGCAGCTTAGGATACATCCCTAGGAGCTCCTATAATTCACCCCTCCACTTT. V usage is TRBV7-8 and J usage is TRBJ1-6; D gene uncertain. The ends were cut back, 1 base at V and 0 bases at J, with 16 bases in the middle. From germline, CDR1 is SGHVS and CDR2 FQNEAQ. This CDR3 has 19 residues.

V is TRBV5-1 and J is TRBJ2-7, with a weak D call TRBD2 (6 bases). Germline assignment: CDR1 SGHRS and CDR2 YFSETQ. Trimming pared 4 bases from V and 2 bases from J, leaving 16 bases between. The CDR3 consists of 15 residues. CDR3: CASSLAGRAAYEQYF. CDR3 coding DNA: TGCGCCAGCAGCCTCGCGGGACGAGCAGCCTACGAGCAGTACTTC.

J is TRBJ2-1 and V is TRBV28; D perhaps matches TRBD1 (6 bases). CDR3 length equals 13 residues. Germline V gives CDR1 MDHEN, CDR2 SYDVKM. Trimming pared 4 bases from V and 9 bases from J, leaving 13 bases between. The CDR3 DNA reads TGTGCCAGCAGTTCACAGGGTCCAGGTGAGCAGTTCTTC. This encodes CASSSQGPGEQFF.

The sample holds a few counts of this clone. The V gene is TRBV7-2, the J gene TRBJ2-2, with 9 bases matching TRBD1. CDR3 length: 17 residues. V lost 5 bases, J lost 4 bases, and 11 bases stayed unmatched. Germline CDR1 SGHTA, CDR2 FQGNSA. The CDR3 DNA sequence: TGTGCCAGCAGCCCCAGAATGGGACAGGGAGGCACCGGGGAGCTGTTTTTT. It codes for CASSPRMGQGGTGELFF.

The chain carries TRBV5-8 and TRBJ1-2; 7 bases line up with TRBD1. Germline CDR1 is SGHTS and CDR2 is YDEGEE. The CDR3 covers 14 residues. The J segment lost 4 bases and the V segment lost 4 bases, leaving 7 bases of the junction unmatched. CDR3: CASSQQQGSYGYTF. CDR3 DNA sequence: TGTGCCAGCAGCCAACAACAGGGGTCCTATGGCTACACCTTC.

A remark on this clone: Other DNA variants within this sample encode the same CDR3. For the CDR3, the DNA is TGTGCCAGCAGCTTAGACAGGGACTACGAGCAGTACTTC. Its translation is CASSLDRDYEQYF. The V call is TRBV11-2, the J call TRBJ2-7; perhaps TRBD1 as D (5 bases). The CDR3 sequence is 13 residues long. Germline CDR1 SGHAT, CDR2 FQNNGV. V lost 0 bases, J lost 3 bases, and 6 bases lay in between.

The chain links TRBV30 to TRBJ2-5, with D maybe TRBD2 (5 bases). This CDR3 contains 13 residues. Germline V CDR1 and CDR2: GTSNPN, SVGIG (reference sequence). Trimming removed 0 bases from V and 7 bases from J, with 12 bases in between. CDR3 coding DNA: TGTGCCTGGAGTGTGGCGGAGGCGGGGACCCAGTACTTC. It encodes CAWSVAEAGTQYF.

Written as DNA, the CDR3 is TGTGCCAGCAGTGAATTGGGCCTGAGGCGGAACACTGAAGCTTTCTTT. Translation gives CASSELGLRRNTEAFF. The chain links TRBV6-1 to TRBJ1-1; D remains unclear. This CDR3 is built from 16 residues. Trimming took 2 bases from V and 1 from J, leaving 14 bases between them. Germline loops: CDR1 MNHNS, CDR2 SASEGT.

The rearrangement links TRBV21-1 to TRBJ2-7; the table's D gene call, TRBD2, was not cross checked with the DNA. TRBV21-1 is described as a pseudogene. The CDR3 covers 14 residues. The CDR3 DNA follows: TGTGCCAGCACTCTAGAGCCGACCGTCAGCGAGCAGTACTTC. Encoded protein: CASTLEPTVSEQYF.

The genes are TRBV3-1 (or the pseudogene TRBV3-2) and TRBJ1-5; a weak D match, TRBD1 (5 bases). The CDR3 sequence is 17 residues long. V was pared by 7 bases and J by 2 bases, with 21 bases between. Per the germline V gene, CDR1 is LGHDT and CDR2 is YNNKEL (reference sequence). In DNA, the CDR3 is TGTGCCAGCACGATGGCGGACACTCCCAGGGGCAATCAGCCCCAGCATTTT. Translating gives CASTMADTPRGNQPQHF.

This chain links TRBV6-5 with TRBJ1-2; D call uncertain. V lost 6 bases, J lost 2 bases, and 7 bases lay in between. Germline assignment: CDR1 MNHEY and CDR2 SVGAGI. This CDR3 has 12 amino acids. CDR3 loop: CASSGLNYGYTF. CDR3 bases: TGTGCCAGCAGCGGGCTAAACTATGGCTACACCTTC.

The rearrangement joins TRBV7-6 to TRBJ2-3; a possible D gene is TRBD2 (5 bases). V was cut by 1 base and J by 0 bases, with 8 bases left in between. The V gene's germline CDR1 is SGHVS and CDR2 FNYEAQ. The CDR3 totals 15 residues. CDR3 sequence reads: CASSLGGASTDTQYF. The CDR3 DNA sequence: TGTGCCAGCAGCTTAGGGGGAGCCAGCACAGATACGCAGTATTTT.

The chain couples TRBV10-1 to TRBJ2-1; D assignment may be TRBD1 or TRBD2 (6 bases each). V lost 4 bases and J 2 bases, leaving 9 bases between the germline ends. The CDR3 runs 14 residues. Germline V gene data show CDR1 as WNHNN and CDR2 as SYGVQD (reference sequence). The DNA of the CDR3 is TGCGCCAGCAGTGCGGAGGGGGCCTACAATGAGCAGTTCTTC. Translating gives CASSAEGAYNEQFF.

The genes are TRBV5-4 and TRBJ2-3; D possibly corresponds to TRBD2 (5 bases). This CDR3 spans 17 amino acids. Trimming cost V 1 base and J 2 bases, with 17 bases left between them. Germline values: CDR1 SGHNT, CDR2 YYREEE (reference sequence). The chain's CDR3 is CASSLTSYRGFTDTQYF. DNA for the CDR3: TGTGCCAGCAGCTTGACCAGCTACCGGGGATTCACAGATACGCAGTATTTT.

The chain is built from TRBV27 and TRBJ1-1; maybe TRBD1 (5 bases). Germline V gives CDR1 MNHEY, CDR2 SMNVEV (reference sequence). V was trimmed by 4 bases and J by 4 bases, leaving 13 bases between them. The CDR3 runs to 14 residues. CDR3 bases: TGTGCCAGCAGTTCCAAGGGTGGGGGCACTGAAGCTTTCTTT. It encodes CASSSKGGGTEAFF.

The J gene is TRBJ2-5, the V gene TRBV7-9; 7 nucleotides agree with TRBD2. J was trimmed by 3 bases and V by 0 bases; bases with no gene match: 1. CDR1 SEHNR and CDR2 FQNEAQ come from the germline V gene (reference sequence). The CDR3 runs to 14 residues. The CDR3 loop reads CASSLAAGEETQYF. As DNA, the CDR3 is TGTGCCAGCAGCTTAGCGGCGGGGGAAGAGACCCAGTACTTC.

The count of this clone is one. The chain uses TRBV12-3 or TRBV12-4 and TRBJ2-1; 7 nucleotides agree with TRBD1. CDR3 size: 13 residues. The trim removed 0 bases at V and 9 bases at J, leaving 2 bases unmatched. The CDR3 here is CASSLAGGIEQFF. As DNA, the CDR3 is TGTGCCAGCAGTTTAGCAGGGGGCATTGAGCAGTTCTTC.

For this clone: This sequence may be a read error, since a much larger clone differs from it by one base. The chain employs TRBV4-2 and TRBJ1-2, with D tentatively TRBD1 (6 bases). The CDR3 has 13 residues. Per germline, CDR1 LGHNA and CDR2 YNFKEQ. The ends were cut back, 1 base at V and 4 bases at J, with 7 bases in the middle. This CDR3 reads CASSQAQGYGYTF. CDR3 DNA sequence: TGTGCCAGCAGCCAAGCACAGGGCTATGGCTACACCTTC.

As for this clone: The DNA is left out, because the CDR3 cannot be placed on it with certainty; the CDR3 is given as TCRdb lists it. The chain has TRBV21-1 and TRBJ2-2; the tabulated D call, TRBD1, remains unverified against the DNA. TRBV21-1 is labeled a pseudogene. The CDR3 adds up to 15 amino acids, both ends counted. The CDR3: CASTWGRGNTGELFF.

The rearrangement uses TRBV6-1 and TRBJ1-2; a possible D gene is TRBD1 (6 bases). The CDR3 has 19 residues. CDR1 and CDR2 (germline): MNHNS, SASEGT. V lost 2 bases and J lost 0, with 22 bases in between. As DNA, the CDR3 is TGTGCCAGCAGTGAATCTTTCGGGGGGGCTAGTCTCACTAACTATGGCTACACCTTC. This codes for CASSESFGGASLTNYGYTF.

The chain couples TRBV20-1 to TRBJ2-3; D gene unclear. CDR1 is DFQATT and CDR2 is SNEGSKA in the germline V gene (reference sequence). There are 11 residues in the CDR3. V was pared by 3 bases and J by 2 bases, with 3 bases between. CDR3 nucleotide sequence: TGCAGTGCTAGTAACACAGATACGCAGTATTTT. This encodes CSASNTDTQYF.

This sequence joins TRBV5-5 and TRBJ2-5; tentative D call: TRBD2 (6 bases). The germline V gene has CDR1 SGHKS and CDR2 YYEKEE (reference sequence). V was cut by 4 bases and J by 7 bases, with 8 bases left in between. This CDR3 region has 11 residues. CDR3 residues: CASSILATQYF. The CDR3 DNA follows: TGTGCCAGCAGCATACTAGCGACCCAGTACTTC. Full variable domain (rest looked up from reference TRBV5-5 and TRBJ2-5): DAGVTQSPTHLIKTRGQQVTLRCSPISGHKSVSWYQQVLGQGPQFIFQYYEKEERGRGNFPDRFSARQFPNYSSELNVNALLLGDSALYLCASSILATQYFGPGTRLLVL.

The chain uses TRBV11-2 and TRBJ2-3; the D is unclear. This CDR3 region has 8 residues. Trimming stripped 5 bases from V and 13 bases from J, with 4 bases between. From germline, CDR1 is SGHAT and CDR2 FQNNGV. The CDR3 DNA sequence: TGTGCCAGCAGCCCTGAGTATTTT. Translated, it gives CASSPEYF.

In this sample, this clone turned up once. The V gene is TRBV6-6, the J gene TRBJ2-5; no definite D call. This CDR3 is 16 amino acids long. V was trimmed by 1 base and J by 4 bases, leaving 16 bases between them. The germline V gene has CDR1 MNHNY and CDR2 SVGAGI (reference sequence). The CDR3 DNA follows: TGTGCCAGCAGTTACTTAAGCAGGAGCCGAGGAGAGACCCAGTACTTC. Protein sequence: CASSYLSRSRGETQYF.